This T cell receptor beta chain was recovered during a study of cytomegalovirus exposure and HLA in healthy donors. In germline, CDR1 is SEHNR, CDR2 FQNEAQ (reference sequence). The CDR3 loop spans 15 amino acids. V trimming: 6 bases; J trimming: 3 bases; junction bases outside the gene matches: 5. Data came from immunoSEQ multiplex PCR; TCRdb stores just in-frame clones and leaves some out. This table has about 310,000 clones, 88% appearing once. In this sample, this clone turned up once. This receptor was identified in a man in his thirties or forties in good health and CMV-seronegative. The sequencing input was PBMCs. V gene TRBV7-9 combines with J gene TRBJ1-1; TRBD1 matches at 12 bases. CDR3 sequence (DNA): TGTGCCAGCAGATGGGACAGGGGGCCGGACACTGAAGCTTTCTTT. This codes for CASRWDRGPDTEAFF.